The TCR beta chain under discussion was sequenced for a study of OX40 agonist ivuxolimab in advanced cancers. Unmatched junction bases numbered 7, after V lost 5 bases and J lost 3 bases. The CDR3 totals 15 residues. Germline CDR1 and CDR2: SEHNR and FQNEAQ (reference sequence). Sequencing was performed with immunoSEQ multiplex PCR; in TCRdb, only in-frame clones are kept and a portion is missing. The sample has nearly 60,000 clones; 88% are singletons. This TCR came from an adult with an advanced solid tumor such as melanoma, head and neck, liver or kidney cancer. The chain couples TRBV7-9 to TRBJ2-3, with 8 bases lining up with TRBD2. The sample consisted of CD4+ or CD8+ T cells sorted from blood, taken in a trial of the OX40 agonist ivuxolimab. Here the CDR3 reads CASSRSTSATDTQYF. CDR3 nucleotide sequence: TGTGCCAGCAGCCGCTCGACTAGCGCAACAGATACGCAGTATTTT.